Listed below are T cell receptor beta chains from one sample, sequenced in a study of cytomegalovirus exposure and HLA in healthy donors. Produced via immunoSEQ multiplex PCR; TCRdb's table is partial and in-frame only. The sample contains 140,000 or so clones, roughly 87% of which appear only once. The sequenced sample was PBMCs. Receptors originate from a woman in her thirties or forties in good health and CMV-seronegative. The CDR3 runs from the conserved cysteine through the conserved F or W. Each record gives: D gene, V gene, J gene, clone size, CDR3 protein, CDR3 DNA. D genes are given only for firm matches. Expanded clones are given a class, and other clones once, few, many or no size at all.

D gene: NA; V gene: TRBV10-3; J gene: TRBJ1-1; clone size: NA; CDR3 protein: CAISLGVNTEAFF; CDR3 DNA: TGTGCCATCAGTCTGGGAGTGAACACTGAAGCTTTCTTT
D gene: NA; V gene: TRBV11-3; J gene: TRBJ2-5; clone size: NA; CDR3 protein: CASSFGGMETQYF; CDR3 DNA: TGTGCCAGCAGCTTTGGCGGGATGGAGACCCAGTACTTC
D gene: TRBD1; V gene: TRBV27; J gene: TRBJ2-3; clone size: NA; CDR3 protein: CASSFVEGPTGSPADTQYF; CDR3 DNA: TGTGCCAGCAGTTTCGTCGAGGGTCCGACAGGGAGCCCTGCAGATACGCAGTATTTT
D gene: TRBD1; V gene: TRBV29-1; J gene: TRBJ2-1; clone size: few; CDR3 protein: CSVESRGRWNEQFF; CDR3 DNA: TGCAGCGTTGAAAGCAGGGGGCGGTGGAATGAGCAGTTCTTC
D gene: NA; V gene: TRBV28; J gene: TRBJ1-5; clone size: once; CDR3 protein: CASRESNQPQHF; CDR3 DNA: TGTGCCAGCCGGGAGAGCAATCAGCCCCAGCATTTT
D gene: TRBD1; V gene: TRBV5-1; J gene: TRBJ1-2; clone size: NA; CDR3 protein: CASSLRQGAIYGYTF; CDR3 DNA: TGCGCCAGCAGCTTGAGGCAGGGGGCCATCTATGGCTACACCTTC
D gene: NA; V gene: TRBV11-3; J gene: TRBJ2-1; clone size: NA; CDR3 protein: CASSLSGIRNEQFF; CDR3 DNA: TGTGCCAGCAGCTTATCGGGGATTCGGAATGAGCAGTTCTTC
D gene: TRBD2; V gene: TRBV6-4; J gene: TRBJ2-1; clone size: NA; CDR3 protein: CASSEAGTSGYNEQFF; CDR3 DNA: TGTGCCAGCAGTGAGGCCGGGACTAGCGGGTACAATGAGCAGTTCTTC
D gene: NA; V gene: TRBV4-3; J gene: TRBJ2-5; clone size: NA; CDR3 protein: CASSQDPDFTQYF; CDR3 DNA: TGCGCCAGCAGCCAAGATCCGGACTTCACCCAGTACTTC
D gene: TRBD1; V gene: TRBV28; J gene: TRBJ2-7; clone size: NA; CDR3 protein: CASSPGQAFSYEQYF; CDR3 DNA: TGTGCCAGTTCTCCGGGACAGGCCTTCTCCTACGAGCAGTACTTC